Detailed here is one T cell receptor beta chain. As handled by the study authors: Amplifying reference gene primers gave estimates of nucleated cell counts. TCRdb keeps only in-frame clones here, not all; method: immunoSEQ multiplex PCR. From that table come the V and J calls and clone size; the DNA was used to work out D and trimming. The data hold about 210,000 clones, with approximately 89% observed a single time. This entry is derived from a study of blood T cell repertoires in COVID-19. Background on the study: The analysed material was cDNA or gDNA that came from T cells, B-cell-depleted T cells, or PBMCs.

The CDR3 runs 13 residues. With 4 bases removed from V and 5 bases from J, the gap between germline ends came to 8 bases. CDR1 is LNHDA, CDR2 SQIVND, per germline (reference sequence). The J gene is TRBJ1-4, the V gene TRBV19; D not certain. Sequenced: peripheral blood. This receptor was obtained from a woman aged 40 to 49 with acute or convalescent COVID-19. CDR3 in DNA: TGTGCCAGTAGTACACAGAACAATGAAAAACTGTTTTTT. Its protein is CASSTQNNEKLFF.